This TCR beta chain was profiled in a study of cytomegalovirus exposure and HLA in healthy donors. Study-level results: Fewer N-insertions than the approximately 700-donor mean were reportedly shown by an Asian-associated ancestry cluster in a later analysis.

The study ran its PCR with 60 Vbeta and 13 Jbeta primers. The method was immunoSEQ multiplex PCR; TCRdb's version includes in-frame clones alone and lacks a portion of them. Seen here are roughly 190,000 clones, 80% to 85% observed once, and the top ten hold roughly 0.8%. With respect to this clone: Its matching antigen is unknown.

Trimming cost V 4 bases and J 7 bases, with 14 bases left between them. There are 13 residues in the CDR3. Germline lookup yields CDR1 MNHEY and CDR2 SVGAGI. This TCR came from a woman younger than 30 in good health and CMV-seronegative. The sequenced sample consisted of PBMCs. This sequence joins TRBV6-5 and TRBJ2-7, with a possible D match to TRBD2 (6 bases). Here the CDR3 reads CASSSGTGSEQYF. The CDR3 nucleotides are TGTGCCAGCAGTTCTGGGACTGGGAGTGAGCAGTACTTC.